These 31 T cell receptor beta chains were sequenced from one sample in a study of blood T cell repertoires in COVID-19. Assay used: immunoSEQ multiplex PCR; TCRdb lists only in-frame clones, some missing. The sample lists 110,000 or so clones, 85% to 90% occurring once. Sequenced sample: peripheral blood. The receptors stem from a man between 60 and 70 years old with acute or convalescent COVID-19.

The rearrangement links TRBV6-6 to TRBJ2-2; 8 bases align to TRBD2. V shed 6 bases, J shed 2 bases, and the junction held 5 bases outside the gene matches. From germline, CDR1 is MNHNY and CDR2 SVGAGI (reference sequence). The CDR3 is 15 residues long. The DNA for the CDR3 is TGTGCCAGCAGGGCGAGCGGGAGAAACACCGGGGAGCTGTTTTTT. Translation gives CASRASGRNTGELFF.

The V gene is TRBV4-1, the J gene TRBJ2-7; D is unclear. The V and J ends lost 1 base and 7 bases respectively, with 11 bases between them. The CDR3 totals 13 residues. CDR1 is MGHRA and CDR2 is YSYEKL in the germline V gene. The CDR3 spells CASSQAAHWEQYF. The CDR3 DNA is TGCGCCAGCAGCCAAGCCGCACATTGGGAGCAGTACTTC.

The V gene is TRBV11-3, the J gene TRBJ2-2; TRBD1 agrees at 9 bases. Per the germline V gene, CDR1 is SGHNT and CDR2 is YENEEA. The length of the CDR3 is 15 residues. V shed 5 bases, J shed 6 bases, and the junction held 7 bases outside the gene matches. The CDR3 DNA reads TGTGCCAGCAGCGCGTTGACAGGGGGGTCCGGGGAGCTGTTTTTT. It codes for CASSALTGGSGELFF.

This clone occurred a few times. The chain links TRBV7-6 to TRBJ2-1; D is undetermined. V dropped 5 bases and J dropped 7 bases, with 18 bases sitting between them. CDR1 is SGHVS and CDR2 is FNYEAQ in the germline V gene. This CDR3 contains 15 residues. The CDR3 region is CASSPSSLTRNEQFF. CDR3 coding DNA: TGTGCCAGCAGCCCGAGTTCTTTGACGAGGAATGAGCAGTTCTTC.

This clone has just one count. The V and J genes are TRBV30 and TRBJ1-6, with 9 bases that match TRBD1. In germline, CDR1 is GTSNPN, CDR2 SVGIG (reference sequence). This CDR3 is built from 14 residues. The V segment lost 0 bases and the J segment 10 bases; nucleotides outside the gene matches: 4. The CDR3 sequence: CAWSVDRGGSPLHF. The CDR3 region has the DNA TGTGCCTGGAGTGTGGACAGGGGTGGGTCACCCCTCCACTTT.

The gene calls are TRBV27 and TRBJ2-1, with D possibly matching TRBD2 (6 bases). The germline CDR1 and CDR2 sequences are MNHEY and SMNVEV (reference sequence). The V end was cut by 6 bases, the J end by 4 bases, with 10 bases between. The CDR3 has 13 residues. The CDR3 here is CASRLGGYNEQFF. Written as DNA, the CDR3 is TGTGCCAGCAGACTGGGGGGATACAATGAGCAGTTCTTC.

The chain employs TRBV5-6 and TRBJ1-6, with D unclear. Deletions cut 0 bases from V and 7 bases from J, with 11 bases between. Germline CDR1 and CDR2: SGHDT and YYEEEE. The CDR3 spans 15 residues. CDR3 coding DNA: TGTGCCAGCAGCTTGGATACATCCCAGAATTCACCCCTCCACTTT. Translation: CASSLDTSQNSPLHF.

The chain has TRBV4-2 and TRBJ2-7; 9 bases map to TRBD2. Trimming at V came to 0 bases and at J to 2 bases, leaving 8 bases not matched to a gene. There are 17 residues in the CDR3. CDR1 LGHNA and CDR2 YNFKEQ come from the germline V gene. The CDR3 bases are TGTGCCAGCAGCCAAGATCTGGGGACTAGCAGAACCTACGAGCAGTACTTC. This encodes CASSQDLGTSRTYEQYF.

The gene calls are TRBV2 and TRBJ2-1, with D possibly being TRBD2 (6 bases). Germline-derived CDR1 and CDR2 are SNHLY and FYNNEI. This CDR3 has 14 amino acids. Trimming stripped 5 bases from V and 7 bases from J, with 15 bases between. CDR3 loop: CASSIRLEGNEQFF. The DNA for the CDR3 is TGTGCCAGCAGTATTCGACTAGAGGGAAATGAGCAGTTCTTC.

CDR3 DNA: TGCAGCGCCTCACACGGGACCGGGGAGCTGTTTTTT. Residues: CSASHGTGELFF. V usage is TRBV29-1 and J usage is TRBJ2-2, with D uncertain. V was cut by 7 bases and J by 5 bases, with 11 bases left in between. Per germline, CDR1 SQVTM and CDR2 ANQGSEA. CDR3 size: 12 residues.

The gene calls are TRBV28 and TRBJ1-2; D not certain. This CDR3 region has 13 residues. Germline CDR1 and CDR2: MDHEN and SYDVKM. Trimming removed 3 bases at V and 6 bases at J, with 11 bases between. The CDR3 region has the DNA TGTGCCAGCAGTTTTGCCAGGTCAAATGGCTACACCTTC. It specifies CASSFARSNGYTF.

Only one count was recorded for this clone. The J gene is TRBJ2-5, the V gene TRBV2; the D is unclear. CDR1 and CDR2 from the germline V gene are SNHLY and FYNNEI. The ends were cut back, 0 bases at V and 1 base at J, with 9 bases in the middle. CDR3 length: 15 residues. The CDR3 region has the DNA TGTGCCAGCAGTGAAGCTCGCGGCTTCCAAGAGACCCAGTACTTC. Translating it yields CASSEARGFQETQYF.

This CDR3 reads CASSLGLAGPDTQYF. For the CDR3, the DNA is TGTGCCAGCAGCCTAGGACTAGCGGGACCAGATACGCAGTATTTT. V gene TRBV7-8 combines with J gene TRBJ2-3; TRBD2 aligns across 12 bases. CDR3 size: 15 residues. J lost 4 bases, V lost 5 bases, and 4 bases had no gene match. Germline V gene lookup returns CDR1 SGHVS and CDR2 FQNEAQ.

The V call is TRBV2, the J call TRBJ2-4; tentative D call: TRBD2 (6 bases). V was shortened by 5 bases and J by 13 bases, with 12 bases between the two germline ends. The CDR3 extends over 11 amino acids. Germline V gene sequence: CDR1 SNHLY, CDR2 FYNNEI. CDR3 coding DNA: TGTGCCAGCAGTCCGGGACTCCTCCAGTACTTC. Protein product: CASSPGLLQYF.

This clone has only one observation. The CDR3 protein is CASTPDGSSYEQYF. As DNA, the CDR3 is TGTGCCAGCACCCCGGACGGGAGCTCCTACGAGCAGTACTTC. V gene TRBV5-6 combines with J gene TRBJ2-7; D may be TRBD2 (6 bases). From germline, CDR1 is SGHDT and CDR2 YYEEEE. The V end lost 6 bases, the J end lost 0 bases, and 13 bases lay between the germline ends. The CDR3 runs 14 residues.

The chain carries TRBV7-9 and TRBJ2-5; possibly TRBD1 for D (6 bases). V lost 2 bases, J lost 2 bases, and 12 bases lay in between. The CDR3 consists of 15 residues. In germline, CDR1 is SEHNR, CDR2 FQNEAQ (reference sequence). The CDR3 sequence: CASSLNPGDQETQYF. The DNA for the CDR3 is TGTGCCAGCAGCTTAAACCCAGGGGATCAAGAGACCCAGTACTTC.

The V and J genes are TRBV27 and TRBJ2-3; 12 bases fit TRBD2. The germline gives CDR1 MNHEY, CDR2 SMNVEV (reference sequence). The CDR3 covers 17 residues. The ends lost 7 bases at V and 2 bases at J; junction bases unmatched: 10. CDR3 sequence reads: CASTFASGRAYTDTQYF. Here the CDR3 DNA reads TGTGCCAGCACTTTCGCTAGCGGGAGGGCCTACACAGATACGCAGTATTTT.

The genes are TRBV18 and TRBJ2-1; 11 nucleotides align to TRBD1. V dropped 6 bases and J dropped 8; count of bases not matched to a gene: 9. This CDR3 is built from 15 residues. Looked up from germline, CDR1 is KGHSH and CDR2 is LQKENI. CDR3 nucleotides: TGTGCCAGCTCCCCCGGACAGGGGGCGAATCATGAGCAGTTCTTC. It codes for CASSPGQGANHEQFF.

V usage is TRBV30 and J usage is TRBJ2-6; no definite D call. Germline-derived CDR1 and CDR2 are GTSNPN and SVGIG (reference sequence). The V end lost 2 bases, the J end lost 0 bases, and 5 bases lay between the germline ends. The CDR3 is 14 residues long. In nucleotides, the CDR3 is TGTGCCTGGAGTACGGGCTCTGGGGCCAACGTCCTGACTTTC. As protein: CAWSTGSGANVLTF. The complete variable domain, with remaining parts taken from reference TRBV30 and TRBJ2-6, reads SQTIHQWPATLVQPVGSPLSLECTVEGTSNPNLYWYRQAAGRGLQLLFYSVGIGQISSEVPQNLSASRPQDRQFILSSKKLLLSDSGFYLCAWSTGSGANVLTFGAGSRLTVL.

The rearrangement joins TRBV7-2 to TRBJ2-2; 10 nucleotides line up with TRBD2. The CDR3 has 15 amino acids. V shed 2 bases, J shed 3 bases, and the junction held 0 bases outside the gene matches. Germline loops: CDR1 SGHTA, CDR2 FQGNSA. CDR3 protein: CASSLLAGDTGELFF. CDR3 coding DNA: TGTGCCAGCAGCTTACTAGCGGGAGACACCGGGGAGCTGTTTTTT.

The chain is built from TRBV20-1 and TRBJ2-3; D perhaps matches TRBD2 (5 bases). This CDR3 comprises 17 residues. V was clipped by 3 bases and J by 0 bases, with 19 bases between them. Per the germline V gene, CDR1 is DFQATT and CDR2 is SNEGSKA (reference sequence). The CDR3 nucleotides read TGCAGTGCTAGTTCCGCGGGCACCTTTGCTAGCACAGATACGCAGTATTTT. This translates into CSASSAGTFASTDTQYF.

DNA of the CDR3: TGCGCCAGCAGCTTATCCCACCGGGTACAGGGGGCGGCGCAGTCCTACGAGCAGTACTTC. Translated: CASSLSHRVQGAAQSYEQYF. The chain carries TRBV5-1 and TRBJ2-7; TRBD1 matches at 9 bases. The CDR3 has 20 residues. Germline V gene data show CDR1 as SGHRS and CDR2 as YFSETQ. V lost 2 bases and J lost 1; bases outside the gene matches: 19.

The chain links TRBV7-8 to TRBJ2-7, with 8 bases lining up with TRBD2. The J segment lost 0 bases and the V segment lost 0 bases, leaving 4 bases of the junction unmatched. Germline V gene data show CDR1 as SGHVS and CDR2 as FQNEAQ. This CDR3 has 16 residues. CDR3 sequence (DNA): TGTGCCAGCAGCTTAGCTGCGGGAGGTTTCTCCTACGAGCAGTACTTC. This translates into CASSLAAGGFSYEQYF. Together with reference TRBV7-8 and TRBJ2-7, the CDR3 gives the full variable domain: GAGVSQSPRYKVAKRGQDVALRCDPISGHVSLFWYQQALGQGPEFLTYFQNEAQLDKSGLPSDRFFAERPEGSVSTLKIQRTQQEDSAVYLCASSLAAGGFSYEQYFGPGTRLTVT.

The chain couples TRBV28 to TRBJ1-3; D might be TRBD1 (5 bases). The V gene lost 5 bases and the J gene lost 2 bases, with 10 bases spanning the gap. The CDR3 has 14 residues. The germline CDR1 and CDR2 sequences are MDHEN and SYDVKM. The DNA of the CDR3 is TGTGCCAGCAGTCTGGACATTCCTGGAAACACCATATATTTT. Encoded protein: CASSLDIPGNTIYF.

For the CDR3, the DNA is TGTGCCAGCAGTGCTCCGGGGGGACAGGGAGGATTCTATGGCTACACCTTC. This sequence encodes CASSAPGGQGGFYGYTF. The rearrangement links TRBV2 to TRBJ1-2, with TRBD1 matching 9 bases. From germline, CDR1 is SNHLY and CDR2 FYNNEI. The CDR3 loop spans 17 amino acids. J was trimmed by 4 bases and V by 4 bases; bases with no gene match: 13.

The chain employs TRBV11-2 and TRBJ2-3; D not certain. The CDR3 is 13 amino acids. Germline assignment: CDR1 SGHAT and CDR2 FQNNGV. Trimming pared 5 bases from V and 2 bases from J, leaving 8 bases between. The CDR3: CASSRQDTDTQYF. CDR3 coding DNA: TGTGCCAGCAGCCGCCAGGACACAGATACGCAGTATTTT. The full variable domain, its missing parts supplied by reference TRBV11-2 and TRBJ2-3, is EAGVAQSPRYKIIEKRQSVAFWCNPISGHATLYWYQQILGQGPKLLIQFQNNGVVDDSQLPKDRFSAERLKGVDSTLKIQPAKLEDSAVYLCASSRQDTDTQYFGPGTRLTVL.

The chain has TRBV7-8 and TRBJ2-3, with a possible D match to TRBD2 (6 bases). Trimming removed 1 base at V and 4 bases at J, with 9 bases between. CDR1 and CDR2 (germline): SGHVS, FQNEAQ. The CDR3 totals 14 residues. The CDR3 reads CASSLGTTADTQYF. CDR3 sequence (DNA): TGTGCCAGCAGCTTAGGGACTACCGCAGATACGCAGTATTTT.

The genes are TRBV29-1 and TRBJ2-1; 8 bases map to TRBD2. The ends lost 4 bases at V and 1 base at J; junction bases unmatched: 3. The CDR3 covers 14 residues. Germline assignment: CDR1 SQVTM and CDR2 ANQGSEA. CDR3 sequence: CSVAAGGSYNEQFF. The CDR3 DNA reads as TGCAGCGTTGCCGCGGGAGGTTCCTACAATGAGCAGTTCTTC.

The CDR3 DNA is TGTGCCAGCAGCTTAGCGCGGGACCGCTTTAACAATGAGCAGTTCTTC. Amino acid sequence: CASSLARDRFNNEQFF. The J gene is TRBJ2-1, the V gene TRBV7-6; maybe TRBD2 (6 bases). Germline assignment: CDR1 SGHVS and CDR2 FNYEAQ. Trimming took off 0 bases at V and 5 bases at J, with 14 bases between the two ends. CDR3 length: 16 amino acids. Combining the CDR3 with reference TRBV7-6 and TRBJ2-1 gives the whole variable domain GAGVSQSPRYKVTKRGQDVALRCDPISGHVSLYWYRQALGQGPEFLTYFNYEAQQDKSGLPNDRFSAERPEGSISTLTIQRTEQRDSAMYRCASSLARDRFNNEQFFGPGTRLTVL.

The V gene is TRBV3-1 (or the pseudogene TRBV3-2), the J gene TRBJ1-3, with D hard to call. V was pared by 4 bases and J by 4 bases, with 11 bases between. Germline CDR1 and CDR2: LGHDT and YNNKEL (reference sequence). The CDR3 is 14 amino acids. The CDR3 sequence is CASSPLGEGNTIYF. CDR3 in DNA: TGTGCCAGCAGCCCCCTCGGGGAGGGAAACACCATATATTTT.

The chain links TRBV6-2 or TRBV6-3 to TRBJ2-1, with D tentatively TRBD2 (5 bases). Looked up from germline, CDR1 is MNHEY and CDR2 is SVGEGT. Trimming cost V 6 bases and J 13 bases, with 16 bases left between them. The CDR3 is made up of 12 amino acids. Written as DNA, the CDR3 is TGTGCCAGCAGCCCCAAACTAGTAACTCAGTTCTTC. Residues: CASSPKLVTQFF.